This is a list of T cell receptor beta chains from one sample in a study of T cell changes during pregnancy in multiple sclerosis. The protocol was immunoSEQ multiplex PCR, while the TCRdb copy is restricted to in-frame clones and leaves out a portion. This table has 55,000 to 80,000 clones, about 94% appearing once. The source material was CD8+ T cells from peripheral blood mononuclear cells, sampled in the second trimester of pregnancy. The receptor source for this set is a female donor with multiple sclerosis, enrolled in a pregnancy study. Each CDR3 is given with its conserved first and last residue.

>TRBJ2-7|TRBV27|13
CASSHGTAYEQYF
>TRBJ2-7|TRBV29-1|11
CSVWGRYEQYF
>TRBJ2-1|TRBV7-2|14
CASSLAGGRNEQFF
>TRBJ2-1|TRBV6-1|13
CASSVWRGNEQFF
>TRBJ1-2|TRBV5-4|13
CASSTTGIEGYTF
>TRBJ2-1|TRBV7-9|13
CASSLSLGDEQFF
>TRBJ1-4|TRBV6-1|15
CASSIGTGVTEKLFF
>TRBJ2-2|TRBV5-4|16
CASSFKRELPSGELFF
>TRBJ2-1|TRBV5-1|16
CASSLYGSGQYNEQFF
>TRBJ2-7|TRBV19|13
CASSWGTEGEQYF
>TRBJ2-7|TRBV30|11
CAWSASYEQYF
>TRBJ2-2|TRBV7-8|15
CASSLGAGWTGELFF
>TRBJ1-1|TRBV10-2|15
CASSESGGSNTEAFF
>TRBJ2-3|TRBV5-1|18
CASSLLAGGPGGTDTQYF
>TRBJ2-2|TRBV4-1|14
CASSQVSGFGELFF
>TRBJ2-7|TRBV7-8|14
CASSFQGGSYEQYF
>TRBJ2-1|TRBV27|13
CASSWASGSEQFF
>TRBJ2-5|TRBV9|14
CASSGRLAGETQYF
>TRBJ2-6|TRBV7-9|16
CASSQTGVSGANVLTF
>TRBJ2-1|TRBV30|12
CAWSMPRNEQFF
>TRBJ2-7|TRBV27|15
CASSLSSGYSYEQYF
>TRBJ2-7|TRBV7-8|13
CASSLARNYEQYF
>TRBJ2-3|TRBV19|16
CASSMGDGGSTDTQYF
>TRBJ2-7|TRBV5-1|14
CASSLDRASYEQYF
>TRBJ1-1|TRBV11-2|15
CASRYSSRGNTEAFF
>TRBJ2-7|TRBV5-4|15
CASSLGLGGRHEQYF
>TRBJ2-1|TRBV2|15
CASSLTSGRYNEQFF
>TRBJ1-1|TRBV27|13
CASSFAGGTEAFF
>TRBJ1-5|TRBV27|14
CASSFREGVQPQHF
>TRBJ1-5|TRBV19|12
CASDTGHQPQHF
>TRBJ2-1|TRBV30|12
CAWNLEIGEQFF
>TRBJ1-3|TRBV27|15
CASSLAGSSGNTIYF
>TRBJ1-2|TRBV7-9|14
CASSGGQGAKGYTF
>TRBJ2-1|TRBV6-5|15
CASSLTSDAYNEQFF